This T cell receptor (beta chain) was captured in a study of blood T cell repertoires in COVID-19. Trimming took 0 bases from V and 0 from J; bases not matched to a gene: 8. CDR1 is SGHNT, CDR2 YYREEE, per germline (reference sequence). CDR3 length equals 17 residues. Sequenced by immunoSEQ multiplex PCR; TCRdb stores in-frame clones only, minus some. This sample has 350,000 to 550,000 clones, with approximately 90% found just once. The genes are TRBV5-4 and TRBJ1-1; TRBD1 aligns across 7 bases. The sequenced material came from peripheral blood. This TCR came from a woman in her 30s with acute or convalescent COVID-19. CDR3 in amino acids: CASSLEGAGHMNTEAFF. The CDR3 DNA follows: TGTGCCAGCAGCTTGGAGGGGGCAGGACACATGAACACTGAAGCTTTCTTT.